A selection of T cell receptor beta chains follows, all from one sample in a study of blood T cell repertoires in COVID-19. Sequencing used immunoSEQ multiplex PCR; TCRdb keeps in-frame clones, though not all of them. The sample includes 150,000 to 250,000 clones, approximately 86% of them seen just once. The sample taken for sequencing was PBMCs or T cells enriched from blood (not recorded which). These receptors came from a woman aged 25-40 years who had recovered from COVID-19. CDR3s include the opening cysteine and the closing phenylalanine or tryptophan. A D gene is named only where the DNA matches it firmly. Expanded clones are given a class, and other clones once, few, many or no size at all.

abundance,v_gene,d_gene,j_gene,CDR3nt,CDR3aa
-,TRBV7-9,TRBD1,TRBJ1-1,TGTGCCAGCAGGCAACAGGGGGCGAACACTGAAGCTTTCTTT,CASRQQGANTEAFF
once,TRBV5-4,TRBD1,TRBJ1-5,TGTGCCAGCAGCTACCCGGGACAGGGGGCCAATCAGCCCCAGCATTTT,CASSYPGQGANQPQHF
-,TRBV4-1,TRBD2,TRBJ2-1,TGCGCCAGCAGCTTTAGCGGGATAACGAATGAGCAGTTCTTC,CASSFSGITNEQFF
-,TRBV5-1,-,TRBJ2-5,TGCGCCAGCCAGCAGGGCATCAAAAGGGAGACCCAGTACTTC,CASQQGIKRETQYF
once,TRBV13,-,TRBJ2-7,TGTGCCAGCACCTCTATCCGAGCCGCGGGTTCTTCCTACGAGCAGTACTTC,CASTSIRAAGSSYEQYF
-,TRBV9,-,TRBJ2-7,TGTGCCAGCAGCGTAGGCGGAATTAAGGACGAGCAGTACTTC,CASSVGGIKDEQYF
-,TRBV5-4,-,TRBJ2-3,TGTGCCAGCAGCTTATCGGGAGCGGCGGATACGCAGTATTTT,CASSLSGAADTQYF
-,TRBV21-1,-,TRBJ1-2,TGTGCCAGCAGCCTCTACCACCTTAACAGAAAAGCTAACTATGGCTACACCTTC,CASSLYHLNRKANYGYTF
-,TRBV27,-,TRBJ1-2,TGTGCCAGCAGTCCGCGGACTGTCTTCGGTGGCTACACCTTC,CASSPRTVFGGYTF
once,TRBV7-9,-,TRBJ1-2,TGTGCCAGCAGCTCGGCGGATCCAAACTATGGCTACACCTTC,CASSSADPNYGYTF